These 15 T cell receptor beta chains were sequenced from one sample in a study of blood T cells in healthy people across ages (dated by TCRdb to between 2015 and 2017). The method was 5' RACE. Sequencing used an Illumina HiSeq 2500. A second PCR of about 6 to 12 cycles was run with a J-beta primer mix and a sample-barcoded 5' primer. Using fastp trimming at Q25 and MiXCR clonotype assembly, TCRdb reanalyzed the public sequencing data and kept in-frame beta chains. Every CDR3 protein is listed once, alongside the most common genes and DNA of its rows. The sample profile shows some 690,000 distinct CDR3 sequences; 22% of them were found once. The ten biggest clones cover about 22% of the sample. The sequenced sample consisted of blood. The receptor set was obtained from a man between 65 and 85 years old in good health.

The chain uses TRBV15 and TRBJ1-2; 8 bases agree with TRBD1. After removal of 3 bases from V and 0 bases from J, the junction contained 6 bases not matched to a gene. Germline lookup yields CDR1 LNHNV and CDR2 YYDKDF (reference sequence). This CDR3 has 16 residues. The CDR3, as DNA: TGTGCCACCAGCAGCGGAGACAGGGGAGCTAACTATGGCTACACCTTC. Translating it yields CATSSGDRGANYGYTF.

This clonotype was seen only a few times. This chain uses TRBV20-1 with TRBJ2-5; no clear D gene. CDR1 and CDR2 (germline): DFQATT, SNEGSKA (reference sequence). Trimming pared 2 bases from V and 0 bases from J, leaving 7 bases between. The CDR3 has 13 amino acids. The CDR3 loop is CSARLGYQETQYF. CDR3 DNA: TGCAGTGCTAGATTGGGGTACCAAGAGACCCAGTACTTC.

This clonotype was seen more than once but under ten times. The chain recombines TRBV27 with TRBJ2-2; D is uncertain. Germline V CDR1 and CDR2: MNHEY, SMNVEV (reference sequence). There are 15 residues in the CDR3. The germline V and J ends were trimmed by 5 bases and 2 bases, with 12 bases remaining between them. CDR3 DNA: TGTGCCAGCAGTCGATTTGGATCCAACACCGGGGAGCTGTTTTTT. Translated, it gives CASSRFGSNTGELFF.

This clonotype was recorded a few times. The chain uses TRBV6-5 and TRBJ2-5; D tentatively reads TRBD1 or TRBD2 (5 bases each). The J call is doubtful: the DNA matches TRBJ2-1 better. This CDR3 contains 13 residues. Germline V lookup: CDR1 MNHEY, CDR2 SVGAGI. The CDR3 DNA reads as TGTGCCAGCAGGGTAAAGGGGAGCAATGAGCAGTTCTTC. Translating it yields CASRVKGSNEQFF.

This chain connects TRBV19 to TRBJ1-3; D gene ambiguous. CDR3 length: 12 residues. Germline lookup yields CDR1 LNHDA and CDR2 SQIVND (reference sequence). Trimming stripped 9 bases from V and 0 bases from J, with 6 bases between. The CDR3 here is CASGISGNTIYF. The CDR3 DNA follows: TGTGCCAGCGGGATCTCTGGAAACACCATATATTTT.

This clonotype showed up just a few times. One end of the junction is discordant with germline, which a read error may explain. The chain recombines TRBV5-1 with TRBJ2-5, with 7 bases that match TRBD1. This CDR3 is 14 amino acids long. Germline V lookup: CDR1 SGHRS, CDR2 YFSETQ. The CDR3 nucleotides are TGCGCCAGCAGCTTAAGGGACAGCCAAGAGACCCAGCACTTC. Its translation is CASSLRDSQETQHF.

This clonotype was seen only a few times. The V call is TRBV7-6, the J call TRBJ2-3, with 12 positions matching TRBD1. The germline gives CDR1 SGHVS, CDR2 FNYEAQ. The CDR3 contains 14 residues. The trim removed 0 bases at V and 10 bases at J, leaving 2 bases unmatched. The CDR3 region has the DNA TGTGCCAGCAGCTTAGCGGGACAGGGGGCACCGCAGTATTTT. This sequence encodes CASSLAGQGAPQYF.

In this sample, this clonotype turned up a few times. The V and J genes are TRBV3-1 and TRBJ2-7; D remains ambiguous. Germline V lookup: CDR1 LGHDT, CDR2 YNNKEL (reference sequence). The ends were cut back, 2 bases at V and 7 bases at J, with 15 bases in the middle. The CDR3 is 14 residues long. CDR3 DNA sequence: TGTGCCAGCAGCCAAAGATCGAGGTTCATGGAGCAGTACTTC. It specifies CASSQRSRFMEQYF.

This sequence joins TRBV5-1 and TRBJ2-1, with a tentative D call TRBD1 (5 bases). Germline V CDR1 and CDR2: SGHRS, YFSETQ. The length of the CDR3 is 16 residues. Trimming took 4 bases from V and 0 from J, leaving 14 bases between them. In nucleotides, the CDR3 is TGCGCCAGCAGCGCCGGACAAAGAAGCTCCTACAATGAGCAGTTCTTC. It is translated as CASSAGQRSSYNEQFF.

This clonotype was detected only a few times. The chain recombines TRBV5-1 with TRBJ2-5; perhaps TRBD1 as D (6 bases). Germline V gives CDR1 SGHRS, CDR2 YFSETQ. Between the trimmed V and J ends, which lost 4 bases and 5 bases, there was a span of 18 bases. This CDR3 is built from 15 residues. CDR3: CASSPGQRGRETQYF. In DNA form, the CDR3 reads TGCGCCAGCAGCCCCGGACAGAGAGGACGGGAGACCCAGTACTTC.

This clonotype has only a few counts. The junction departs from germline at one end; a sequencing error may be responsible. The chain employs TRBV4-1 and TRBJ2-7, with D possibly being TRBD1 (5 bases). The CDR3 has 15 amino acids. In germline, CDR1 is MGHRA, CDR2 YSYEKL. CDR3 sequence reads: CASGQEITGPYEQYF. CDR3 sequence (DNA): TGCGCCAGCGGCCAAGAGATCACAGGTCCCTACGAGCAGTACTTC.

In its sample, this clonotype was seen many times. The genes are TRBV12-3 or TRBV12-4 and TRBJ1-4; D remains unclear. The ends were cut back, 2 bases at V and 8 bases at J, with 3 bases in the middle. CDR3 length: 11 residues. CDR3 sequence: CASSLREKLFF. DNA for the CDR3: TGTGCCAGCAGTTTAAGGGAAAAACTGTTTTTT.

This sequence joins TRBV20-1 and TRBJ1-4; D uncertain. The V and J ends lost 6 bases and 0 bases respectively, with 14 bases between them. The length of the CDR3 is 15 residues. CDR1 is DFQATT, CDR2 SNEGSKA, per germline (reference sequence). This chain's CDR3 is CSARARTATNEKLFF. The CDR3 region has the DNA TGCAGTGCACGAGCGAGGACTGCAACTAATGAAAAACTGTTTTTT.

This clonotype was seen at least ten times. The rearrangement joins TRBV7-9 to TRBJ1-4; D uncertain. CDR1 and CDR2 from the germline V gene are SEHNR and FQNEAQ (reference sequence). Between the trimmed V and J ends, which lost 5 bases and 0 bases, there was a span of 7 bases. The CDR3 has 14 amino acids. CDR3 protein: CASSQDPTNEKLFF. The CDR3 DNA sequence: TGTGCCAGCAGCCAGGATCCAACTAATGAAAAACTGTTTTTT.

The chain joins TRBV12-3 or TRBV12-4 to TRBJ2-5; 15 bases map to TRBD2. V was clipped by 5 bases and J by 5 bases; unmatched bases: 6. The CDR3 extends over 16 amino acids. CDR3 coding DNA: TGTGCCAGCAGTCCGGGACTAGCGGGAGGCGCGGAGACCCAGTACTTC. It is translated as CASSPGLAGGAETQYF.